A selection of T cell receptor beta chains follows, all from one sample in a study of cytomegalovirus exposure and HLA in healthy donors. The assay was immunoSEQ multiplex PCR, and TCRdb's table has in-frame clones only and misses some. Among about 190,000 clones listed, approximately 81% were seen once. Sequenced: PBMCs. The receptors derive from a woman in her late teens or twenties in good health and CMV-seropositive. Each CDR3 is given with its conserved first and last residue. Each record gives: J gene, V gene, clone size, D gene, CDR3 protein, CDR3 DNA. D genes are given only for firm matches. The listing skips clone size in some rows; elsewhere it reads once, few, many or a size class.

TRBJ2-5 | TRBV5-1 | . | TRBD2 | CATKESGGSRQETQYF | TGCGCCACCAAGGAGAGCGGGGGGAGCCGGCAAGAGACCCAGTACTTC
TRBJ1-6 | TRBV6-4 | . | TRBD1 | CASSPTGSSSSPLHF | TGTGCCAGCAGTCCGACAGGGTCGTCGAGCTCACCCCTCCACTTT
TRBJ1-2 | TRBV5-6 | . | . | CASLLLGRSDSNYGYTF | TGTGCCAGCCTACTCTTGGGCCGGTCGGACTCTAACTATGGCTACACCTTC
TRBJ1-6 | TRBV27 | once | . | CASSNYRVEGYNSPLHF | TGTGCCAGCAGTAACTACAGGGTAGAAGGTTATAATTCACCCCTCCACTTT
TRBJ1-1 | TRBV11-3 | . | . | CASSSQGMTDTEAFF | TGTGCCAGCAGCTCGCAGGGGATGACTGACACTGAAGCTTTCTTT
TRBJ2-1 | TRBV27 | . | . | CASSLSRGHEQFF | TGTGCCAGCAGTTTATCTCGCGGTCATGAGCAGTTCTTC
TRBJ2-7 | TRBV28 | . | TRBD2 | CASRSGGVGEQYF | TGTGCCAGCCGGTCGGGGGGAGTAGGGGAGCAGTACTTC
TRBJ2-1 | TRBV20-1 | . | TRBD2 | CSARGGGEQFF | TGCAGTGCTAGAGGGGGGGGTGAGCAGTTCTTC
TRBJ1-2 | TRBV30 | . | . | CAWIEMDRNYGYTF | TGTGCCTGGATCGAGATGGACAGAAACTATGGCTACACCTTC
TRBJ1-1 | TRBV6-1 | . | TRBD1 | CASRGLTGGTEAFF | TGTGCCAGCAGAGGCCTAACAGGGGGCACTGAAGCTTTCTTT
TRBJ2-2 | TRBV11-2 | . | . | CASSLDPRGTGELFF | TGTGCCAGCAGCTTAGATCCGCGGGGCACCGGGGAGCTGTTTTTT
TRBJ1-1 | TRBV6-6 | . | . | CASSYSGDGTEAFF | TGTGCCAGCAGTTACTCGGGAGACGGCACTGAAGCTTTCTTT
TRBJ2-7 | TRBV28 | . | . | CASSPPSMVRRAGSYEQYF | TGTGCCAGCAGTCCTCCATCCATGGTCAGGAGGGCCGGCTCCTACGAGCAGTACTTC
TRBJ1-5 | TRBV19 | . | . | CASSITPRGNQPQHF | TGTGCCAGTAGTATTACTCCACGCGGCAATCAGCCCCAGCATTTT
TRBJ1-1 | TRBV6-1 | . | TRBD1 | CASSGWTGGTEAFF | TGTGCCAGCAGTGGTTGGACAGGGGGCACTGAAGCTTTCTTT
TRBJ2-5 | TRBV6-1 | few | . | CASSVAAGTQETQYF | TGTGCCAGCAGTGTCGCAGCGGGGACACAAGAGACCCAGTACTTC
TRBJ2-5 | TRBV15 | . | . | CATSRDITTPETQYF | TGTGCCACCAGCAGAGATATCACAACACCGGAGACCCAGTACTTC
TRBJ2-1 | TRBV5-1 | . | . | CASSHNTRASYNEQFF | TGCGCCAGCAGCCACAATACTAGGGCCTCCTACAATGAGCAGTTCTTC
TRBJ1-1 | TRBV11-2 | . | . | CASSEVENTEAFF | TGTGCCAGCAGCGAGGTCGAGAACACTGAAGCTTTCTTT
TRBJ2-7 | TRBV4-1 | . | . | CASSPSAGGFIEQYF | TGCGCCAGCAGCCCGTCGGCAGGGGGGTTCATCGAGCAGTACTTC
TRBJ2-7 | TRBV5-6 | . | . | CASSLFGGSYQSYEQYF | TGTGCCAGCAGCTTGTTTGGCGGCTCCTACCAATCCTACGAGCAGTACTTC
TRBJ1-1 | TRBV6-1 | . | . | CATTGFGDTEAFF | TGTGCCACCACGGGGTTTGGGGACACTGAAGCTTTCTTT
TRBJ2-7 | TRBV10-3 | . | TRBD1 | CAIRETGESYEQYF | TGTGCCATCAGGGAGACAGGGGAGTCCTACGAGCAGTACTTC
TRBJ2-4 | TRBV9 | . | . | CASSAQGGAKNIQYF | TGTGCCAGCAGCGCGCAGGGTGGTGCCAAAAACATTCAGTACTTC
TRBJ1-6 | TRBV23-1 | . | TRBD1 | CASSQGQELSYNSPLHF | TGCGCCAGCAGTCAAGGACAGGAATTGTCCTATAATTCACCCCTCCACTTT
TRBJ2-2 | TRBV5-1 | . | TRBD1 | CASSWNRGLANTGELFF | TGCGCCAGCAGCTGGAACAGGGGTTTGGCGAACACCGGGGAGCTGTTTTTT
TRBJ2-1 | TRBV19 | . | . | CASSARTVAYNEQFF | TGTGCCAGTAGTGCCAGGACAGTGGCCTACAATGAGCAGTTCTTC
TRBJ2-7 | TRBV6-5 | . | . | CASSYSGDGSSEQYF | TGTGCCAGCAGTTACTCGGGAGACGGCAGCAGTGAGCAGTACTTC
TRBJ1-3 | TRBV7-6 | few | TRBD1 | CASSWTGGGFSGNTIYF | TGTGCCAGCAGCTGGACAGGGGGCGGGTTCTCTGGAAACACCATATATTTT
TRBJ2-7 | TRBV6-1 | . | . | CASSEVARGPFYEQYF | TGTGCCAGCAGTGAAGTGGCCAGGGGACCCTTCTACGAGCAGTACTTC
TRBJ1-1 | TRBV5-1 | . | . | CASSPGQNTEAFF | TGCGCCAGCAGCCCGGGACAGAACACTGAAGCTTTCTTT
TRBJ2-5 | TRBV6-1 | . | TRBD2 | CASRRLAGGQETQYF | TGTGCCAGCAGGAGACTAGCGGGGGGACAAGAGACCCAGTACTTC
TRBJ2-5 | TRBV6-5 | . | TRBD1 | CASSPTGGGETQYF | TGTGCCAGCAGCCCGACAGGGGGTGGGGAGACCCAGTACTTC
TRBJ2-5 | TRBV5-8 | . | TRBD2 | CASSDGGLAVKETQYF | TGTGCCAGCAGCGACGGGGGACTAGCGGTAAAAGAGACCCAGTACTTC
TRBJ2-1 | TRBV9 | . | TRBD2 | CASSDGGGVKGNEQFF | TGTGCCAGCAGCGATGGCGGGGGGGTCAAAGGCAATGAGCAGTTCTTC
TRBJ2-7 | TRBV19 | . | TRBD2 | CASSMTGGLYEQYF | TGTGCCAGTAGTATGACGGGGGGGCTCTACGAGCAGTACTTC
TRBJ2-4 | TRBV30 | . | . | CAWSLRSGGELLAKNSQYF | TGTGCCTGGAGTCTTCGATCGGGGGGCGAATTGCTAGCCAAAAACAGTCAGTACTTC
TRBJ1-4 | TRBV9 | . | TRBD1 | CASSPTGGGKLFF | TGTGCCAGCAGCCCGACAGGGGGAGGAAAACTGTTTTTT
TRBJ1-4 | TRBV5-1 | . | . | CASNGATNEKLFF | TGCGCCAGCAACGGAGCAACTAATGAAAAACTGTTTTTT
TRBJ1-1 | TRBV5-1 | . | TRBD1 | CASSWGTGRNTEAFF | TGCGCCAGCAGCTGGGGGACAGGCCGGAACACTGAAGCTTTCTTT
TRBJ1-1 | TRBV7-2 | few | TRBD1 | CASSLTGDTEAFF | TGTGCCAGCAGCTTGACAGGGGACACTGAAGCTTTCTTT
TRBJ1-5 | TRBV28 | . | . | CASSEYSNQPQHF | TGTGCCAGCAGTGAGTATAGCAATCAGCCCCAGCATTTT
TRBJ2-5 | TRBV15 | . | TRBD2 | CATSRDRRGGETQYF | TGTGCCACCAGCAGAGATAGGCGCGGGGGAGAGACCCAGTACTTC
TRBJ2-3 | TRBV6-4 | . | . | CASSEGTGETDTQYF | TGTGCCAGCAGCGAAGGGACGGGGGAGACAGATACGCAGTATTTT
TRBJ2-7 | TRBV23-1 | . | . | CASSQISLSSYEQYF | TGCGCCAGCAGTCAAATTTCACTTAGCTCCTACGAGCAGTACTTC
TRBJ2-3 | TRBV2 | . | TRBD2 | CASTLRLAGSDTQYF | TGTGCCAGCACTCTTAGACTAGCGGGGTCAGATACGCAGTATTTT
TRBJ2-1 | TRBV9 | . | . | CASSAGVEQFF | TGTGCCAGCAGCGCGGGGGTTGAGCAGTTCTTC
TRBJ1-4 | TRBV7-2 | . | TRBD1 | CASSSRQGAREKLFF | TGTGCCAGCAGCTCAAGACAGGGGGCCAGGGAAAAACTGTTTTTT
TRBJ1-2 | TRBV2 | few | TRBD1 | CASSGQGAFYGYTF | TGTGCCAGCAGTGGACAGGGGGCATTTTATGGCTACACCTTC
TRBJ2-6 | TRBV5-1 | . | TRBD2 | CASSLRLAESSLTF | TGCGCCAGCAGCTTAAGACTAGCAGAGTCAAGCCTGACTTTC
TRBJ1-5 | TRBV6-5 | few | . | CASSYSSFDQPQHF | TGTGCCAGCAGTTACTCCTCTTTCGATCAGCCCCAGCATTTT
TRBJ2-3 | TRBV5-6 | once | . | CASSLMRGAGGTQYF | TGTGCCAGCAGCTTGATGCGGGGAGCCGGTGGTACGCAGTATTTT